This T cell receptor (beta chain) was sequenced during a study of blood T cell repertoires in COVID-19. After removal of 5 bases from V and 0 bases from J, the junction contained 13 bases not matched to a gene. Germline V lookup: CDR1 SGHTA, CDR2 FQGNSA. This CDR3 region has 19 residues. Method: immunoSEQ multiplex PCR; TCRdb's copy keeps in-frame clones and lacks some. Found here are under 300,000 clones, roughly 80% of them singletons; the top ten hold 3.4%. The sequence derives from a woman aged 18-29 years with acute or convalescent COVID-19. Sequencing used peripheral blood. The chain couples TRBV7-2 to TRBJ2-4, with TRBD2 identical over 10 bases. CDR3: CASSPRTSGPGLAKNIQYF. For the CDR3, the DNA is TGTGCCAGCAGCCCGCGGACTAGCGGACCAGGGCTAGCCAAAAACATTCAGTACTTC.